A selection of T cell receptor beta chains follows, all from one sample in a study of patients and donors after allogeneic stem cell transplantation. MiXCR, run by TCRdb on the RT-PCR reads, gives a single entry per CDR3 protein. The table shows 200,000 to 250,000 distinct CDR3 sequences, with over 12% occurring only once. The specimen was blood, either unsorted or a sorted T cell fraction (not recorded which). The receptors here all came from a human donor who was either an allogeneic HSCT recipient or a stem cell or donor lymphocyte infusion donor (not recorded which). It is not recorded whose cells these are; they may come from a transplant donor. Each CDR3 is given with its conserved first and last residue. The D gene is left open where the match is weak. Clone size is shown for a subset of rows, as once, few, many or a class of expanded clone.

TRBJ2-2	-	TRBV5-1	few	TGCGCCAGCAGCCCAGTACAGGGGAACACCGGGGAGCTGTTTTTT	CASSPVQGNTGELFF
TRBJ2-5	-	TRBV12-3/TRBV12-4	many	TGTGCCAGCAGTCTTACAAGTAGCGGCCAAGAGACCCAGTACTTC	CASSLTSSGQETQYF
TRBJ2-4	TRBD2	TRBV9	few	TGTGCCAGCAGCGTAGCGTCGACGGGAGGGCCTATTCAGTACTTC	CASSVASTGGPIQYF
TRBJ2-5	TRBD1	TRBV25-1	few	TGTGCCAGCAGCCGGACAGGGGGCTCAGAGACCCAGTACTTC	CASSRTGGSETQYF
TRBJ2-5	-	TRBV5-1	-	TGCGCCAGCAGCCGACTATCGGGGGAGACCCAGTACTTC	CASSRLSGETQYF
TRBJ2-5	TRBD2	TRBV12-3/TRBV12-4	-	TGTGCCAGCAGTTGGGCGGGAGGGGAGACCCAGTACTTC	CASSWAGGETQYF
TRBJ2-7	TRBD2	TRBV19	-	TGTGCCAGTAGCCGGACTAGCTTTTACGAGCAGTACTTC	CASSRTSFYEQYF
TRBJ2-5	TRBD2	TRBV15	few	TGTGCCACCAGCAGAGATGTGGGACTAGAAGAGACCCAGTACTTC	CATSRDVGLEETQYF
TRBJ1-1	-	TRBV29-1	many	TGCAGCGTTGGGCGGAACACTGAAGCTTTCTTT	CSVGRNTEAFF
TRBJ2-1	TRBD2	TRBV6-1	many	TGTGCCAGCAGCCTCCGGACTAGACGAGCGCACAATGAGCAGTTCTTC	CASSLRTRRAHNEQFF
TRBJ1-1	-	TRBV4-3	many	TGCGCCAGCAGCCAAGATCCGGGGATGGGGAGCACTGAAGCTTTCTTT	CASSQDPGMGSTEAFF
TRBJ2-5	-	TRBV12-3/TRBV12-4	-	TGTGCCAGCAGTTATTACAGCCCGGGGATCGGGGGCGTGGAGACCCAGTACTTC	CASSYYSPGIGGVETQYF
TRBJ2-2	TRBD2	TRBV18	many	TGTGCCAGCTCACCACTAGCGGGGACCACCGGGGAGCTGTTTTTT	CASSPLAGTTGELFF
TRBJ2-1	TRBD1	TRBV10-3	many	TGTGCCATCAGTGATGGGACAGGAATCAATGAGCAGTTCTTC	CAISDGTGINEQFF